Each of the 17 T cell receptor beta chains below was sequenced from the same sample in a study of early T cells in non-severe SARS-CoV-2 infection. Using its own MiXCR run on the 5' RACE reads, TCRdb lists one record per CDR3 protein. The sample yields around 60,000 distinct CDR3 sequences, around 14% seen once. Sequencing was carried out using whole blood. Receptor source: an adult who was a healthcare worker with PCR-confirmed SARS-CoV-2 infection or an uninfected control (not recorded which).

The chain links TRBV14 to TRBJ2-7; possibly TRBD2 for D (5 bases). This CDR3 spans 14 amino acids. Germline V CDR1 and CDR2: SGHDN, FVKESK. V lost 0 bases to trimming and J lost 1 base, with 7 bases between them. The CDR3 region has the DNA TGTGCCAGCAGCCAAGACGGGAATTCCTACGAGCAGTACTTC. Its protein product is CASSQDGNSYEQYF.

The CDR3 region has the DNA TGTGCCAGCAGTTGGACCGGGAGCAACTACGAGCAGTACTTC. It specifies CASSWTGSNYEQYF. The chain has TRBV6-2 or TRBV6-3 and TRBJ2-7; D may be TRBD2 (6 bases). CDR3 length: 14 amino acids. The V end was cut by 4 bases, the J end by 3 bases, with 13 bases between. Germline V gene data show CDR1 as MNHEY and CDR2 as SVGEGT.

Many counts were recorded for this clonotype. The rearrangement uses TRBV9 and TRBJ1-1; perhaps TRBD1 as D (5 bases). V lost 4 bases and J lost 3, with 10 bases in between. Germline V lookup: CDR1 SGDLS, CDR2 YYNGEE. This CDR3 contains 13 residues. As DNA, the CDR3 is TGTGCCAGCAGCCGCGACAGTCACACTGAAGCTTTCTTT. Translated: CASSRDSHTEAFF.

In regard to this clonotype: Germline and junction disagree at one end, which may indicate a read error. The V gene is TRBV12-3 or TRBV12-4, the J gene TRBJ2-3; 8 positions match TRBD2. The CDR3 is 15 amino acids. The CDR3 coding sequence is TGTGCCAGCAGCTTAGGGCGGGGGGACACAGATACGCAGTATTTT. It encodes CASSLGRGDTDTQYF.

This chain links TRBV7-9 with TRBJ2-1, with TRBD2 matching over 9 bases. The J segment lost 6 bases and the V segment lost 5 bases, leaving 8 bases of the junction unmatched. Per germline, CDR1 SEHNR and CDR2 FQNEAQ (reference sequence). This CDR3 comprises 15 residues. CDR3 nucleotides: TGTGCCAGCAGCAGCCTAGCGGGGAATTCCAATGAGCAGTTCTTC. Protein sequence: CASSSLAGNSNEQFF.

The chain couples TRBV3-1 to TRBJ2-1; D ambiguous. Germline lookup yields CDR1 LGHDT and CDR2 YNNKEL (reference sequence). This CDR3 spans 12 amino acids. V lost 3 bases, J lost 6 bases, and 6 bases lay in between. In DNA form, the CDR3 reads TGTGCCAGCAGCCAGGGTCCCAATGAGCAGTTCTTC. Its protein is CASSQGPNEQFF.

This clonotype was picked up a small number of times. V usage is TRBV6-5 and J usage is TRBJ2-6, with D possibly matching TRBD2 (5 bases). The length of the CDR3 is 16 residues. V was clipped by 0 bases and J by 0 bases, with 6 bases between them. Per the germline V gene, CDR1 is MNHEY and CDR2 is SVGAGI. The CDR3 nucleotides read TGTGCCAGCAGTTACTCGAGGGACTCTGGGGCCAACGTCCTGACTTTC. Translated: CASSYSRDSGANVLTF.

This clonotype was counted many times. The chain carries TRBV20-1 and TRBJ2-7, with 7 bases that match TRBD1. J was trimmed by 0 bases and V by 4 bases; bases with no gene match: 9. CDR3 length: 15 residues. Germline V gene lookup returns CDR1 DFQATT and CDR2 SNEGSKA (reference sequence). The CDR3 sequence is CSANLGGQISYEQYF. CDR3 sequence (DNA): TGCAGTGCTAATCTAGGGGGCCAAATCTCCTACGAGCAGTACTTC.

The sample holds a few counts of this clonotype. The J gene is TRBJ2-5, the V gene TRBV5-1; 7 bases agree with TRBD1. The CDR3 loop spans 14 amino acids. The V segment lost 4 bases and the J segment 1 base; nucleotides outside the gene matches: 4. Germline V gives CDR1 SGHRS, CDR2 YFSETQ. The DNA for the CDR3 is TGCGCCAGCAGCCCGGGACAGATCCAAGAGACCCAGTACTTC. This encodes CASSPGQIQETQYF.

In its sample, this clonotype was seen many times. The chain uses TRBV20-1 and TRBJ1-6; 8 bases align to TRBD1. The trim removed 5 bases at V and 11 bases at J, leaving 11 bases unmatched. CDR1 DFQATT and CDR2 SNEGSKA come from the germline V gene (reference sequence). The CDR3 runs 14 residues. The CDR3 spells CSALGQGGHPPLHF. CDR3 DNA sequence: TGCAGTGCTCTTGGACAGGGAGGCCATCCACCCCTCCACTTT.

This clonotype was observed at least ten times. The chain links TRBV18 to TRBJ2-7, with D hard to call. Trimming removed 2 bases from V and 1 base from J, with 6 bases in between. This CDR3 is built from 13 residues. Germline V gives CDR1 KGHSH, CDR2 LQKENI. CDR3 nucleotides: TGTGCCAGCTCACCAGACCATTCCTACGAGCAGTACTTC. It yields the protein CASSPDHSYEQYF.

V gene TRBV7-9 combines with J gene TRBJ2-7; 8 nucleotides line up with TRBD2. The CDR3 is made up of 15 amino acids. J gave up 7 bases and V 4 bases, and 12 bases lay outside the gene matches. Germline-derived CDR1 and CDR2 are SEHNR and FQNEAQ (reference sequence). The CDR3 loop is CASSSIAGTPGEQYF. The DNA for the CDR3 is TGTGCCAGCAGCTCCATAGCGGGAACCCCGGGGGAGCAGTACTTC.

This clonotype was seen a handful of times. The V gene is TRBV5-1, the J gene TRBJ2-7; D remains ambiguous. Germline CDR1 and CDR2: SGHRS and YFSETQ. This CDR3 region has 14 residues. V gave up 2 bases and J gave up 2 bases, with 11 bases separating them. The CDR3, as DNA: TGCGCCAGCAGCTTCCAGGCGCCACCCTACGAGCAGTACTTC. As protein: CASSFQAPPYEQYF.

V gene TRBV7-6 combines with J gene TRBJ2-2, with D possibly TRBD1 on 5 matching bases. The CDR3 runs 14 residues. Trimming removed 4 bases at V and 8 bases at J, with 14 bases between. Germline V gives CDR1 SGHVS, CDR2 FNYEAQ. CDR3 loop: CASSSDVGQGELFF. In nucleotides, the CDR3 is TGTGCCAGCAGCTCCGACGTGGGGCAAGGGGAGCTGTTTTTT.

The table lists this clonotype with a few counts. The chain combines TRBV6-5 with TRBJ2-1; TRBD2 might be the D (5 bases). V lost 7 bases to trimming and J lost 5 bases, with 12 bases between them. Germline loops: CDR1 MNHEY, CDR2 SVGAGI. The CDR3 is 13 residues long. CDR3 nucleotides: TGTGCCAGCAATCGGGTGGAGGACAATGAGCAGTTCTTC. This sequence encodes CASNRVEDNEQFF.

This clonotype was recorded at least ten times. The chain joins TRBV2 to TRBJ2-2; no clear D. V lost 3 bases and J 4 bases, leaving 12 bases between the germline ends. The CDR3 extends over 15 amino acids. Germline CDR1 SNHLY, CDR2 FYNNEI. CDR3 in amino acids: CASSESGSVTGELFF. The DNA of the CDR3 is TGTGCCAGCAGTGAGTCAGGCTCTGTCACCGGGGAGCTGTTTTTT.

This clonotype was picked up many times. This sequence joins TRBV5-6 and TRBJ1-6; perhaps TRBD1 as D (5 bases). CDR3 length equals 20 residues. Germline V lookup: CDR1 SGHDT, CDR2 YYEEEE. Between the trimmed V and J ends, which lost 5 bases and 0 bases, there was a span of 24 bases. The CDR3 bases are TGTGCCAGCAGGTCTTTAGGGGAAGGTCGGAAGAGCTCCTATAATTCACCCCTCCACTTT. It is translated as CASRSLGEGRKSSYNSPLHF.